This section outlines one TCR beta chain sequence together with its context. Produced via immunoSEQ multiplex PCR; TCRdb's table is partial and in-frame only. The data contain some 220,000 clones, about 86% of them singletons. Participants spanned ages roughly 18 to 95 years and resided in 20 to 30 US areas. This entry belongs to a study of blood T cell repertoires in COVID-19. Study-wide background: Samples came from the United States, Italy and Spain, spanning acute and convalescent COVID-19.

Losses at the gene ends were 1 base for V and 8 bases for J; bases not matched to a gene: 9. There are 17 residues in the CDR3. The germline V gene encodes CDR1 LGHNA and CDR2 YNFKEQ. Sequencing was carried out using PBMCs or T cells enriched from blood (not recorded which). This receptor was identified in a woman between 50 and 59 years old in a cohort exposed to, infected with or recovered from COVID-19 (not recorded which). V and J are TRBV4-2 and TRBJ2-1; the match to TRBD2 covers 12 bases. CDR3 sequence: CASSQARLAGGPYEQFF. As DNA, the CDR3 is TGTGCCAGCAGCCAAGCACGTCTAGCGGGGGGGCCATATGAGCAGTTCTTC.